What follows describes a single T cell receptor beta chain. The authors extracted RNA and reverse transcribed it into cDNA as the sequencing template. TCRdb keeps only in-frame clones here, not all; method: immunoSEQ multiplex PCR. The sample holds roughly 250,000 clones; under 70% are singletons and the top ten take around 1.2%. From alopecia areata patients, lesional scalp punch biopsies and peripheral blood were collected. Germline CDR1 is MNHEY and CDR2 is SVGAGI. The junction had 9 bases not matched to a gene; V was cut back by 5 bases and J by 5 bases. The CDR3 length is 15 residues. The source of the sample is a study of CD8+ T cells in alopecia areata.

This sequence was found in a human donor with alopecia areata. The sequences come from CD4+ T cells sorted from blood, collected at week 0. The chain couples TRBV6-5 to TRBJ2-5; 9 bases line up with TRBD1. In nucleotides, the CDR3 is TGTGCCAGCAGTCATTCCGGGACAGGGTTCGAGACCCAGTACTTC. Translating gives CASSHSGTGFETQYF.